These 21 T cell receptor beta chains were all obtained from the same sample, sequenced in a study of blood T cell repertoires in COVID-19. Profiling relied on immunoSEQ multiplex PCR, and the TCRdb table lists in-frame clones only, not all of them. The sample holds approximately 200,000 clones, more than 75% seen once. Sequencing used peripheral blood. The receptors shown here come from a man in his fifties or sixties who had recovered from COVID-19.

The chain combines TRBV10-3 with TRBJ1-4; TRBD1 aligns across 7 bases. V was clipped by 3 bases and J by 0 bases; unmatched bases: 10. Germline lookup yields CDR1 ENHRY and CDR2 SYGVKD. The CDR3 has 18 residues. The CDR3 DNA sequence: TGTGCCATCAGTGACTCCCCGCCCCAGGGGGCAACTAATGAAAAACTGTTTTTT. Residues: CAISDSPPQGATNEKLFF.

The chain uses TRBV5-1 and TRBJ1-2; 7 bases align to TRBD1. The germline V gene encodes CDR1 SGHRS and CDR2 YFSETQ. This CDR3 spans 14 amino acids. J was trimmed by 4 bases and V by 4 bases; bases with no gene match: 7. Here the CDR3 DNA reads TGCGCCAGCAGCCCACAGGGGATCAGCTATGGCTACACCTTC. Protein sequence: CASSPQGISYGYTF.

The CDR3 DNA reads as TGTGCCAGCAGTGCGACAGTGACCTATGGCTACACCTTC. Protein product: CASSATVTYGYTF. The rearrangement joins TRBV27 to TRBJ1-2; tentatively, D is TRBD1 (5 bases). V was cut by 5 bases and J by 4 bases, with 11 bases left in between. Germline CDR1 is MNHEY and CDR2 is SMNVEV (reference sequence). The CDR3 is 13 residues long.

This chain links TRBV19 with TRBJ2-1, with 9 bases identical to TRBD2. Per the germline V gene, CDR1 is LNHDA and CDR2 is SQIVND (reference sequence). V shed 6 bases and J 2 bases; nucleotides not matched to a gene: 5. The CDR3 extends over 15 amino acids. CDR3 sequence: CASSISGSTYNEQFF. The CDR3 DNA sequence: TGTGCCAGTAGCATTAGCGGGAGTACCTACAATGAGCAGTTCTTC.

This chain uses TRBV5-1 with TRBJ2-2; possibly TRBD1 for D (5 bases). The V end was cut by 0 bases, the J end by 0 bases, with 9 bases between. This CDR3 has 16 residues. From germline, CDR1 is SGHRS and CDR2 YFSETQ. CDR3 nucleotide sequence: TGCGCCAGCAGCTTGGTCCGCAGGGCGAACACCGGGGAGCTGTTTTTT. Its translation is CASSLVRRANTGELFF.

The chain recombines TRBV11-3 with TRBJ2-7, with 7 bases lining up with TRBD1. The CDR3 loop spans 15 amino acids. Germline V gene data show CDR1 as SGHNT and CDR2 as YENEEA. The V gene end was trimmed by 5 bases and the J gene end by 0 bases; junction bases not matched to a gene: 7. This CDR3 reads CASSPTGQRSYEQYF. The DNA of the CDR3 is TGTGCCAGCAGCCCTACGGGACAGCGCTCCTACGAGCAGTACTTC.

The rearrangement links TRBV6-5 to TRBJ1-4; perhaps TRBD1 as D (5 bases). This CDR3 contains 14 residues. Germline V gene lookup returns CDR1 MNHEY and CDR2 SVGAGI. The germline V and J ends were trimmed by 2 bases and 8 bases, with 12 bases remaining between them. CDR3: CASSYGAGYEKLFF. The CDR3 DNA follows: TGTGCCAGCAGTTACGGAGCAGGGTACGAAAAACTGTTTTTT.

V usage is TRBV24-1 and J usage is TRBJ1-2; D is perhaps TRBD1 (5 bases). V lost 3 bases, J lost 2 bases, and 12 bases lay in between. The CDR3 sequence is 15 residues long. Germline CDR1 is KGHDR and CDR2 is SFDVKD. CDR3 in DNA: TGTGCCACCAGTGATGCTCTGGGGGGGAACTATGGCTACACCTTC. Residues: CATSDALGGNYGYTF.

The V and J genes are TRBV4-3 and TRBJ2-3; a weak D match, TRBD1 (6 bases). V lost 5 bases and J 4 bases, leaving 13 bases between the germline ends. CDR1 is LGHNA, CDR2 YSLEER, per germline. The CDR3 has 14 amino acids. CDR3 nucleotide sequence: TGCGCCAGCAGCTCCCCAGGGGCGGCAGATACGCAGTATTTT. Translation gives CASSSPGAADTQYF.

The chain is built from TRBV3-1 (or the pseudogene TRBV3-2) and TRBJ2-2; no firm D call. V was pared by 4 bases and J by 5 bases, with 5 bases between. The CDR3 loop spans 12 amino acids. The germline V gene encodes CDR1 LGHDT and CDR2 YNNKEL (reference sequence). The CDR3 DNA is TGTGCCAGCAGCCTACTAACCGGGGAGCTGTTTTTT. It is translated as CASSLLTGELFF.

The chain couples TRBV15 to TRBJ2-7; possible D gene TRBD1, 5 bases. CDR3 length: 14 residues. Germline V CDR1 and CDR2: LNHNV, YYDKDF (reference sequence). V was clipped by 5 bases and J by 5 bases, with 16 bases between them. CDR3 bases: TGTGCCACCAGCGGCAGTCAGGGTCCCCACGAGCAGTACTTC. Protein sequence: CATSGSQGPHEQYF.

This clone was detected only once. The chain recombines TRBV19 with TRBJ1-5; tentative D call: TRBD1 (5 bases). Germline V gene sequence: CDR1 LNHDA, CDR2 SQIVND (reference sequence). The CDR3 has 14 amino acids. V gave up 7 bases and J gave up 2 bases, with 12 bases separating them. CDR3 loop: CASTPGGGNQPQHF. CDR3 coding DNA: TGTGCCAGTACCCCCGGGGGGGGCAATCAGCCCCAGCATTTT.

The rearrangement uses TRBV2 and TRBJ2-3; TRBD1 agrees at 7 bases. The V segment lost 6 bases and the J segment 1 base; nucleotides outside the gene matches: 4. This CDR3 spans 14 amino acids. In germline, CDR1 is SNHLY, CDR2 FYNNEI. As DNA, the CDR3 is TGTGCCAGCAGCGACACAGGGGGCACAGATACGCAGTATTTT. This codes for CASSDTGGTDTQYF.

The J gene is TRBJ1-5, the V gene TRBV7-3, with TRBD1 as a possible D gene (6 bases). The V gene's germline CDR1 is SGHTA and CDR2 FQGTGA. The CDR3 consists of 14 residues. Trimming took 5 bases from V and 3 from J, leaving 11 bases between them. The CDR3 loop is CASSLTGPNQPQHF. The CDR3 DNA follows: TGTGCCAGCAGCCTGACAGGCCCCAATCAGCCCCAGCATTTT. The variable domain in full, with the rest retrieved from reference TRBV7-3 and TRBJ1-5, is GAGVSQTPSNKVTEKGKYVELRCDPISGHTALYWYRQSLGQGPEFLIYFQGTGAADDSGLPNDRFFAVRPEGSVSTLKIQRTERGDSAVYLCASSLTGPNQPQHFGDGTRLSIL.

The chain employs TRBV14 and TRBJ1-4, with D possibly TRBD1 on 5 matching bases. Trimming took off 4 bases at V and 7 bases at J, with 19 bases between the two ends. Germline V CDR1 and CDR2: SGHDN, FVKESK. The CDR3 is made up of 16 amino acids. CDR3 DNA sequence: TGTGCCAGCAGCCCGAGGGTCGGGGACGGGGGTGAAAAACTGTTTTTT. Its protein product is CASSPRVGDGGEKLFF.

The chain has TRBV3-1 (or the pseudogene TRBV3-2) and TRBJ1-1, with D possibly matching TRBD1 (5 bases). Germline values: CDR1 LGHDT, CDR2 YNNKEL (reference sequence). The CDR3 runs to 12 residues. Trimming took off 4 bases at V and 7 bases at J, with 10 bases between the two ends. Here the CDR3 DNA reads TGTGCCAGCAGCCGCTCCGGGGGTGAAGCTTTCTTT. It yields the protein CASSRSGGEAFF.

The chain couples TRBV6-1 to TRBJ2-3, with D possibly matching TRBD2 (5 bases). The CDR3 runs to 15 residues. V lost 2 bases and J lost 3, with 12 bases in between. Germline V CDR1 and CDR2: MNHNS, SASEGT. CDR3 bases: TGTGCCAGCAGTGAAAGGACTTGGGATACAGATACGCAGTATTTT. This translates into CASSERTWDTDTQYF.

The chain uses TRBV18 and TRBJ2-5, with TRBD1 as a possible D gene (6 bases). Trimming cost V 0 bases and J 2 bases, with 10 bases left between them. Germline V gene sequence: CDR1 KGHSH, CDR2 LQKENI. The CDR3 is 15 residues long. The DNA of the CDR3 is TGTGCCAGCTCACCACCTAGGGACATACAAGAGACCCAGTACTTC. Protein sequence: CASSPPRDIQETQYF. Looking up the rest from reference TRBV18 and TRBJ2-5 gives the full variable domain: NAGVMQNPRHLVRRRGQEARLRCSPMKGHSHVYWYRQLPEEGLKFMVYLQKENIIDESGMPKERFSAEFPKEGPSILRIQQVVRGDSAAYFCASSPPRDIQETQYFGPGTRLLVL.

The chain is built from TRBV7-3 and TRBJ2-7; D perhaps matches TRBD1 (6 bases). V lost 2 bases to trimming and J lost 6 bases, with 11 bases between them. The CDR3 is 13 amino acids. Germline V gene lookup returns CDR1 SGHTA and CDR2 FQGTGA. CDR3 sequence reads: CASSLQGSREQYF. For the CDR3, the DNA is TGTGCCAGCAGCTTACAGGGGTCCCGCGAGCAGTACTTC.

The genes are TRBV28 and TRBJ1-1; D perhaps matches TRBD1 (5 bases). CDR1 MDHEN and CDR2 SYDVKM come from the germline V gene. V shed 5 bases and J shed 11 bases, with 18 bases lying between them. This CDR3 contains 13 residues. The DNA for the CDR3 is TGTGCCAGCAGTGGAGGGGCTAGCCCGTGGGCTTTCTTT. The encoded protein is CASSGGASPWAFF.

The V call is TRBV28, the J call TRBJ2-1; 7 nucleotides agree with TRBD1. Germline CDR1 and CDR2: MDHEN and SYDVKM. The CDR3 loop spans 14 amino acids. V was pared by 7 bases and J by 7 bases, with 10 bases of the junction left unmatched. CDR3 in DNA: TGTGCCAGCAAGGGGGCAGGGGGAAGGAATGAGCAGTTCTTC. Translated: CASKGAGGRNEQFF. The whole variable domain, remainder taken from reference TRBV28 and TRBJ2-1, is DVKVTQSSRYLVKRTGEKVFLECVQDMDHENMFWYRQDPGLGLRLIYFSYDVKMKEKGDIPEGYSVSREKKERFSLILESASTNQTSMYLCASKGAGGRNEQFFGPGTRLTVL.